The rows below give T cell receptor beta chains drawn from one sample of a study of technical replicates of blood from four donors. Data came from immunoSEQ multiplex PCR; TCRdb stores just in-frame clones and leaves some out. The top ten hold 0.25% of the sample, which has about 83,000 clones, roughly 92% seen once. Sequencing was done on a sample of T cells isolated from PBMCs. All receptors come from a human donor in good health. The CDR3 runs from the conserved cysteine through the conserved F or W. The order of the fields is CDR3 protein, CDR3 DNA, clone size, D gene, V gene, J gene. A D gene is named only where the DNA matches it firmly. Rows give clone size only sometimes, using once, few, many, or a class for an expanded clone.

CDR3aa: CASSLGGGGPYEQYF
CDR3nt: TGTGCCAGCAGCTTAGGCGGCGGGGGGCCCTACGAGCAGTACTTC
abundance: NA
d_gene: TRBD2
v_gene: TRBV7-8
j_gene: TRBJ2-7

CDR3aa: CASRTTSGRPNEQFF
CDR3nt: TGTGCCAGCAGAACCACTAGCGGGAGACCAAATGAGCAGTTCTTC
abundance: NA
d_gene: TRBD2
v_gene: TRBV2
j_gene: TRBJ2-1

CDR3aa: CASSSPPANTRNTEAFF
CDR3nt: TGTGCCAGCAGCTCGCCGCCGGCCAACACTAGGAACACTGAAGCTTTCTTT
abundance: NA
d_gene: NA
v_gene: TRBV7-9
j_gene: TRBJ1-1

CDR3aa: CASSLLAGEYEQYF
CDR3nt: TGTGCCAGCAGTTTACTAGCGGGAGAATACGAGCAGTACTTC
abundance: NA
d_gene: TRBD2
v_gene: TRBV27
j_gene: TRBJ2-7

CDR3aa: CASSSGLAGVRYEQYF
CDR3nt: TGTGCCAGCAGCTCGGGACTAGCGGGAGTTAGGTACGAGCAGTACTTC
abundance: NA
d_gene: TRBD2
v_gene: TRBV7-8
j_gene: TRBJ2-7

CDR3aa: CASQDEDRNTEAFF
CDR3nt: TGTGCCAGCCAGGATGAAGACAGGAACACTGAAGCTTTCTTT
abundance: NA
d_gene: NA
v_gene: TRBV6-5
j_gene: TRBJ1-1

CDR3aa: CASESLVGGTQYF
CDR3nt: TGTGCCAGCGAATCCCTAGTCGGTGGGACCCAGTACTTC
abundance: NA
d_gene: NA
v_gene: TRBV19
j_gene: TRBJ2-5

CDR3aa: CASSPRGIAGGHNEQFF
CDR3nt: TGTGCCAGCAGCCCAAGGGGCATAGCGGGAGGTCACAATGAGCAGTTCTTC
abundance: NA
d_gene: TRBD2
v_gene: TRBV7-9
j_gene: TRBJ2-1

CDR3aa: CASSLGGSGELFF
CDR3nt: TGTGCCAGCAGCTTAGGCGGGTCCGGGGAGCTGTTTTTT
abundance: NA
d_gene: NA
v_gene: TRBV7-9
j_gene: TRBJ2-2

CDR3aa: CSGVGEDFIYGPRSSYNEQFF
CDR3nt: TGCAGCGGGGTGGGCGAGGACTTCATATACGGGCCAAGAAGCTCCTACAATGAGCAGTTCTTC
abundance: NA
d_gene: NA
v_gene: TRBV29-1
j_gene: TRBJ2-1

CDR3aa: CASSTADTQYF
CDR3nt: TGTGCCAGCAGTACGGCAGATACGCAGTATTTT
abundance: NA
d_gene: NA
v_gene: TRBV2
j_gene: TRBJ2-3

CDR3aa: CASSEPNTEAFF
CDR3nt: TGCGCCAGCAGTGAGCCTAACACTGAAGCTTTCTTT
abundance: few
d_gene: NA
v_gene: TRBV10-1
j_gene: TRBJ1-1

CDR3aa: CASSEKSNGSPLYRETQYF
CDR3nt: TGTGCCAGCAGTGAAAAGTCCAACGGGAGCCCCCTGTACCGAGAGACCCAGTACTTC
abundance: NA
d_gene: NA
v_gene: TRBV2
j_gene: TRBJ2-5

CDR3aa: CATKLLENEQFF
CDR3nt: TGTGCCACCAAATTGCTCGAGAATGAGCAGTTCTTC
abundance: NA
d_gene: NA
v_gene: TRBV28
j_gene: TRBJ2-1

CDR3aa: CASSLLAGVAGISTDTQYF
CDR3nt: TGTGCCAGCAGTCTACTTGCCGGTGTAGCGGGCATTAGCACAGATACGCAGTATTTT
abundance: once
d_gene: TRBD2
v_gene: TRBV28
j_gene: TRBJ2-3

CDR3aa: CASKGEGLYNEQFF
CDR3nt: TGTGCCAGTAAGGGTGAGGGACTATACAATGAGCAGTTCTTC
abundance: once
d_gene: TRBD2
v_gene: TRBV19
j_gene: TRBJ2-1